The 15 T cell receptor beta chains below come from one sample, sequenced in a study of blood T cell repertoires in COVID-19 (dated by TCRdb to the early 2020s). Library preparation was by the immunoSEQ multiplex PCR assay. TCRdb retrieved this table from immuneACCESS and kept in-frame rearrangements only. Not all clones are present; in checked studies, unresolved V genes account for under half, and no reason is known for the remainder. This sample lists 150,000 to 200,000 clones; about four fifths were detected once. The ten biggest clones cover 6% to 8.5% of the sample. The sequencing sample was made of peripheral blood. The receptor set was obtained from a woman aged 70-85 years with COVID-19, enrolled during active disease.

This chain links TRBV27 with TRBJ2-2; TRBD1 aligns across 9 bases. V lost 3 bases to trimming and J lost 8 bases; unmatched junction nucleotides: 7. Germline CDR1 and CDR2: MNHEY and SMNVEV (reference sequence). The CDR3 consists of 15 residues. In DNA form, the CDR3 reads TGTGCCAGCAGTTTTGAGACAGGGGGTCAGGGGGAGCTGTTTTTT. Encoded protein: CASSFETGGQGELFF.

The genes are TRBV11-3 and TRBJ2-3, with D possibly being TRBD1 (6 bases). The CDR3 extends over 14 amino acids. The V gene's germline CDR1 is SGHNT and CDR2 YENEEA. Trimming pared 5 bases from V and 4 bases from J, leaving 13 bases between. CDR3 bases: TGTGCCAGCAGCCTAAGCTCAGGGGCAGATACGCAGTATTTT. It codes for CASSLSSGADTQYF.

This chain connects TRBV28 to TRBJ1-6; D may be TRBD1 (5 bases). The CDR3 totals 18 residues. Trimming took off 5 bases at V and 6 bases at J, with 23 bases between the two ends. Germline V gives CDR1 MDHEN, CDR2 SYDVKM. Here the CDR3 DNA reads TGTGCCAGCAGTACTCCGCTTGGGTGGGCGGGGGGTAATTCACCCCTCCACTTT. The encoded protein is CASSTPLGWAGGNSPLHF.

The chain combines TRBV7-2 with TRBJ2-5; D may be TRBD2 (5 bases). Germline V CDR1 and CDR2: SGHTA, FQGNSA. The V and J ends lost 5 bases and 5 bases respectively, with 15 bases between them. This CDR3 has 14 residues. The CDR3 sequence is CASSTTLAWETQYF. DNA of the CDR3: TGTGCCAGCAGCACCACCCTAGCTTGGGAGACCCAGTACTTC.

The V and J genes are TRBV5-1 and TRBJ1-5; TRBD1 matches 8 bases. CDR3 length: 15 residues. In germline, CDR1 is SGHRS, CDR2 YFSETQ. J was trimmed by 4 bases and V by 4 bases; bases with no gene match: 7. The CDR3: CASSLTGVGNQPQHF. In DNA form, the CDR3 reads TGCGCCAGCAGCCTGACAGGGGTAGGGAATCAGCCCCAGCATTTT.

The V and J genes are TRBV21-1 and TRBJ1-2. TRBV21-1 has pseudogene status. This CDR3 comprises 13 residues. The CDR3 DNA is TGTGCCAGAAACGGGGGGAAGAGGGATGGCTACACCTTC. Its protein product is CARNGGKRDGYTF.

The table lists this clone with a few counts. J is TRBJ1-6 and V is TRBV28; 7 positions agree with TRBD1. Trimming at V came to 6 bases and at J to 6 bases, leaving 5 bases not matched to a gene. The CDR3 has 14 amino acids. From germline, CDR1 is MDHEN and CDR2 SYDVKM. CDR3 region: CASRSGQINSPLHF. As DNA, the CDR3 is TGTGCCAGCAGGTCGGGACAGATTAATTCACCCCTCCACTTT.

The chain combines TRBV4-2 with TRBJ1-2, with 9 bases fitting TRBD1. V gave up 3 bases and J gave up 5 bases; unmatched junction bases: 13. Looked up from germline, CDR1 is LGHNA and CDR2 is YNFKEQ. The CDR3 extends over 17 amino acids. CDR3 region: CASSHRGAGTGPYGYTF. As DNA, the CDR3 is TGTGCCAGCAGCCACAGAGGGGCCGGGACAGGGCCGTATGGCTACACCTTC.

The V and J genes are TRBV7-2 and TRBJ1-4; 7 bases agree with TRBD1. The germline gives CDR1 SGHTA, CDR2 FQGNSA. CDR3 length equals 13 residues. Trimming cost V 10 bases and J 7 bases; bases outside gene matches: 9. The CDR3 sequence: CATRDRGSEKLFF. Here the CDR3 DNA reads TGTGCCACCCGGGACAGAGGAAGTGAAAAACTGTTTTTT.

The chain is built from TRBV7-8 and TRBJ2-1; 12 nucleotides agree with TRBD2. V lost 5 bases to trimming and J lost 0 bases; unmatched junction nucleotides: 8. This CDR3 region has 18 residues. CDR1 SGHVS and CDR2 FQNEAQ come from the germline V gene. The DNA of the CDR3 is TGTGCCAGCAGCCCACGGACTAGCGGGGTGAGCTCCTACAATGAGCAGTTCTTC. Residues: CASSPRTSGVSSYNEQFF. The variable domain in full, completed from reference TRBV7-8 and TRBJ2-1, reads GAGVSQSPRYKVAKRGQDVALRCDPISGHVSLFWYQQALGQGPEFLTYFQNEAQLDKSGLPSDRFFAERPEGSVSTLKIQRTQQEDSAVYLCASSPRTSGVSSYNEQFFGPGTRLTVL.

Here the CDR3 DNA reads TGTGCCAGCAGTTCCCCGACTAGCGGGATCAGCCAGCAGTTCTTC. Translating it yields CASSSPTSGISQQFF. This sequence joins TRBV6-2 or TRBV6-3 and TRBJ2-1; 11 bases line up with TRBD2. This CDR3 spans 15 amino acids. The ends lost 4 bases at V and 11 bases at J; junction bases unmatched: 10. Germline V gene sequence: CDR1 MNHEY, CDR2 SVGEGT.

V gene TRBV28 combines with J gene TRBJ2-3; TRBD2 aligns across 7 bases. From germline, CDR1 is MDHEN and CDR2 SYDVKM. This CDR3 contains 16 residues. Trimming removed 4 bases from V and 2 bases from J; junction bases left unmatched: 9. CDR3 in DNA: TGTGCCAGCAGTTCGCCCCGCGGGGGTTCCACAGATACGCAGTATTTT. It yields the protein CASSSPRGGSTDTQYF. Based on the CDR3 plus reference TRBV28 and TRBJ2-3, the full variable domain is DVKVTQSSRYLVKRTGEKVFLECVQDMDHENMFWYRQDPGLGLRLIYFSYDVKMKEKGDIPEGYSVSREKKERFSLILESASTNQTSMYLCASSSPRGGSTDTQYFGPGTRLTVL.

The chain uses TRBV19 and TRBJ2-3, with D possibly being TRBD1 (6 bases). Trimming left V 10 bases short and J 0 bases short, with 11 bases between. Per germline, CDR1 LNHDA and CDR2 SQIVND (reference sequence). The CDR3 is made up of 13 amino acids. As DNA, the CDR3 is TGTGCCATCCGGGACACGAGCACAGATACGCAGTATTTT. Its translation is CAIRDTSTDTQYF.

The chain carries TRBV7-2 and TRBJ1-2; 9 bases match TRBD1. V was clipped by 5 bases and J by 7 bases; unmatched bases: 5. The germline CDR1 and CDR2 sequences are SGHTA and FQGNSA. The CDR3 extends over 13 amino acids. The CDR3 is CASSKDRGGGYTF. The CDR3 region has the DNA TGTGCCAGCAGCAAGGACAGGGGCGGTGGCTACACCTTC.

The chain's CDR3 is CASRWTANTEAFF. Written as DNA, the CDR3 is TGTGCCAGCAGATGGACTGCGAACACTGAAGCTTTCTTT. This rearrangement joins TRBV12-3 or TRBV12-4 to TRBJ1-1, with D unresolved. This CDR3 is built from 13 residues. Trimming pared 6 bases from V and 1 base from J, leaving 9 bases between.